Listed below are T cell receptor beta chains from one sample, sequenced in a study of blood T cell repertoires in COVID-19. Sequenced by immunoSEQ multiplex PCR; TCRdb stores in-frame clones only, minus some. The data show some 110,000 clones, about 83% seen once. Input material: peripheral blood. Source of these receptors: a man in his 70s with acute or convalescent COVID-19. Each CDR3 is given with its conserved first and last residue. Each record gives: J gene, V gene, CDR3 protein.

J: TRBJ2-1; V: TRBV2; CDR3: CASRDRGAGQFF
J: TRBJ1-6; V: TRBV9; CDR3: CASSGQPQGRGYNSPLHF
J: TRBJ2-6; V: TRBV4-3; CDR3: CASSQDAARGSGANVLTF
J: TRBJ2-2; V: TRBV15; CDR3: CATSRDRGAADTGELFF
J: TRBJ2-2; V: TRBV3-1/TRBV3-2; CDR3: CASSQVDRITGELFF
J: TRBJ2-2; V: TRBV5-5; CDR3: CASSFGYGEELFF
J: TRBJ1-2; V: TRBV28; CDR3: CASSPKTGGGLRGYTF
J: TRBJ1-2; V: TRBV4-3; CDR3: CASSRPSSPGQGVYGYTF
J: TRBJ1-3; V: TRBV7-6; CDR3: CASSLSPNTIYF
J: TRBJ1-6; V: TRBV7-9; CDR3: CASSLHGADNSPLHF
J: TRBJ2-5; V: TRBV6-2/TRBV6-3; CDR3: CASSLRTGKETQYF
J: TRBJ1-2; V: TRBV5-1; CDR3: CASSLERQNYGYTF
J: TRBJ1-6; V: TRBV6-6; CDR3: CASRRDRDSPLHF
J: TRBJ1-1; V: TRBV4-1; CDR3: CASSGVGGRTEAFF
J: TRBJ2-1; V: TRBV11-2; CDR3: CASSFGTSDLYNEQFF
J: TRBJ1-5; V: TRBV6-4; CDR3: CASSEQGGGNQPQHF
J: TRBJ2-3; V: TRBV9; CDR3: CASSPEGTVRSTDTQYF
J: TRBJ1-1; V: TRBV19; CDR3: CASSIVGLEEYTEAFF
J: TRBJ1-1; V: TRBV4-2; CDR3: CASSHAAGGSEAFF
J: TRBJ1-2; V: TRBV9; CDR3: CASSVASGRYGYTF
J: TRBJ2-6; V: TRBV5-1; CDR3: CASSFQGTSGANVLTF
J: TRBJ1-2; V: TRBV5-1; CDR3: CASSFDSSYGYTF
J: TRBJ2-5; V: TRBV6-5; CDR3: CASSRRGPETQYF
J: TRBJ1-1; V: TRBV24-1; CDR3: CATSDTDTEAFF
J: TRBJ2-5; V: TRBV6-5; CDR3: CASSWIRQVQETQYF
J: TRBJ2-5; V: TRBV10-3; CDR3: CASTGTEETQYF
J: TRBJ2-5; V: TRBV5-1; CDR3: CASSLDKHHGQETQYF
J: TRBJ2-3; V: TRBV28; CDR3: CASSTTGTSGRVDTQYF
J: TRBJ2-3; V: TRBV5-1; CDR3: CASSQTSGVVDTQYF
J: TRBJ2-2; V: TRBV5-5; CDR3: CASSAGLAGNTGELFF
J: TRBJ1-3; V: TRBV5-4; CDR3: CASSRTGSRNTIYF
J: TRBJ2-7; V: TRBV28; CDR3: CASSSGGASSYEQYF
J: TRBJ1-2; V: TRBV2; CDR3: CASTVGADGYTF
J: TRBJ1-4; V: TRBV6-5; CDR3: CASSYAGEKLFF
J: TRBJ1-1; V: TRBV4-2; CDR3: CASSQEDPWTVNTEAFF
J: TRBJ2-5; V: TRBV15; CDR3: CATSRDRGQGTQYF
J: TRBJ2-7; V: TRBV5-1; CDR3: CASSGGLVYEQYF
J: TRBJ2-1; V: TRBV12-3/TRBV12-4; CDR3: CASSLDTGMKQFF
J: TRBJ2-5; V: TRBV9; CDR3: CASSVEPAEETQYF
J: TRBJ2-3; V: TRBV5-4; CDR3: CASSVLAGAADTQYF
J: TRBJ1-1; V: TRBV7-9; CDR3: CASSLRDREGAEAFF
J: TRBJ2-2; V: TRBV13; CDR3: CASSFQGAGELFF
J: TRBJ2-7; V: TRBV6-6; CDR3: CASSGHSDEQYF
J: TRBJ2-7; V: TRBV5-4; CDR3: CASSPRRDSYEQYF
J: TRBJ2-1; V: TRBV4-3; CDR3: CASSQDFTEQGRFF
J: TRBJ1-5; V: TRBV4-2; CDR3: CASSQRSGTGGQPQHF
J: TRBJ2-3; V: TRBV19; CDR3: CASSLKQTSGFTDTQYF
J: TRBJ2-5; V: TRBV28; CDR3: CASSSGPPQETQYF
J: TRBJ2-2; V: TRBV4-1; CDR3: CASSQTDRPVTGELFF